Listed below are T cell receptor beta chains from one sample, sequenced in a study of blood T cell repertoires in COVID-19. Produced via immunoSEQ multiplex PCR; TCRdb's table is partial and in-frame only. This repertoire shows around 180,000 clones, 80% to 90% found once; its top ten account for 3% to 4%. Sequencing was done on a sample of peripheral blood. The origin of the receptors is a man aged 60-69 years with acute or convalescent COVID-19. CDR3s include the opening cysteine and the closing phenylalanine or tryptophan. The order of the fields is J gene, D gene, V gene, CDR3 protein. The D gene is left open where the match is weak.

j_gene: TRBJ2-7
d_gene: TRBD1
v_gene: TRBV27
CDR3aa: CASSLRESTGKPYEQYF

j_gene: TRBJ1-5
d_gene: -
v_gene: TRBV4-1
CDR3aa: CASSQGQAGDQPQHF

j_gene: TRBJ2-7
d_gene: TRBD1
v_gene: TRBV5-1
CDR3aa: CASGDRFTYEQYF

j_gene: TRBJ1-2
d_gene: TRBD1
v_gene: TRBV9
CDR3aa: CASSSRDRDYGYTF

j_gene: TRBJ2-1
d_gene: TRBD2
v_gene: TRBV5-6
CDR3aa: CASSLPGLASSYNEQFF

j_gene: TRBJ2-7
d_gene: TRBD1
v_gene: TRBV6-5
CDR3aa: CASSYRGRPGDEQYF

j_gene: TRBJ2-4
d_gene: -
v_gene: TRBV27
CDR3aa: CASRPRATKPDIQYF

j_gene: TRBJ2-2
d_gene: -
v_gene: TRBV19
CDR3aa: CASSPRVLGELFF

j_gene: TRBJ2-3
d_gene: TRBD1
v_gene: TRBV14
CDR3aa: CASSQGTVYTDTQYF

j_gene: TRBJ2-1
d_gene: -
v_gene: TRBV12-5
CDR3aa: CASGLAPNEQFF

j_gene: TRBJ2-5
d_gene: -
v_gene: TRBV28
CDR3aa: CASSLLPGILQETQYF

j_gene: TRBJ2-7
d_gene: -
v_gene: TRBV4-2
CDR3aa: CASSRAPGNREQYF

j_gene: TRBJ2-1
d_gene: -
v_gene: TRBV9
CDR3aa: CASSPPGRDRPNEQFF

j_gene: TRBJ2-7
d_gene: TRBD2
v_gene: TRBV7-9
CDR3aa: CASTQETSGEQYF

j_gene: TRBJ2-1
d_gene: TRBD1
v_gene: TRBV15
CDR3aa: CATSRRTGASYNEQFF

j_gene: TRBJ2-3
d_gene: -
v_gene: TRBV7-6
CDR3aa: CASTPGAGGGTDTQYF

j_gene: TRBJ2-2
d_gene: -
v_gene: TRBV7-3
CDR3aa: CASSLTPGNTGELFF

j_gene: TRBJ1-1
d_gene: TRBD1
v_gene: TRBV5-1
CDR3aa: CASSLIPGQPNTEAFF

j_gene: TRBJ2-3
d_gene: TRBD2
v_gene: TRBV7-9
CDR3aa: CASSLPFRVAGHADTQYF

j_gene: TRBJ2-1
d_gene: -
v_gene: TRBV6-6
CDR3aa: CASSRPPTRYNEQFF

j_gene: TRBJ1-4
d_gene: -
v_gene: TRBV5-1
CDR3aa: CASSLMSNEKLFF

j_gene: TRBJ1-6
d_gene: -
v_gene: TRBV7-3
CDR3aa: CASSLLEETHYNSPLHF

j_gene: TRBJ1-5
d_gene: -
v_gene: TRBV7-9
CDR3aa: CASSLGVLQDQPQHF

j_gene: TRBJ2-3
d_gene: -
v_gene: TRBV19
CDR3aa: CASSRTGTLRTGVTQYF